This TCR beta chain was sequenced during a study of CD8 T cells in ankylosing spondylitis. This clonotype was seen ten or more times. Its specificity is not known. Germline CDR1 is SGHTA and CDR2 is FQGNSA. J gave up 3 bases and V 5 bases, and 6 bases lay outside the gene matches. The CDR3 length is 14 residues. Overall study findings and caveats: Past research had described some motif variants in reactive arthritis synovial fluid and blood. Reportedly, significant enrichment of disease-linked clones occurred in matched ankylosing spondylitis synovial fluid.

TCRdb itself ran the 5' RACE reads through MiXCR, one entry per CDR3 protein. This sample has approximately 140,000 distinct CDR3 sequences, with approximately 8.4% found just once. The chain employs TRBV7-2 and TRBJ2-5; 7 nucleotides align to TRBD1. This TCR was recovered from a male donor with ankylosing spondylitis. The sequenced sample consisted of synovial fluid, either unsorted or a sorted T cell fraction (not recorded which). The CDR3 reads CASSANRGKETQYF. Here the CDR3 DNA reads TGTGCCAGCAGCGCCAACAGGGGAAAAGAGACCCAGTACTTC.